The 31 T cell receptor beta chains below come from one sample, sequenced in a study of memory CD4+ T cells and cytomegalovirus serostatus. Generated by immunoSEQ multiplex PCR, the TCRdb table keeps only in-frame clones and is missing some. The sample contains some 57,000 clones, approximately 80% of which appear only once. The sort gate was single viable CD3+CD4+CD8-CD45RO+ cells for memory CD4+ T cells. The sample comprised memory CD4+ T cells from blood. The source is an adult in good health and CMV-seronegative.

J is TRBJ1-5 and V is TRBV6-1; D unclear. The CDR3 consists of 15 residues. V was pared by 5 bases and J by 6 bases, with 17 bases between. In germline, CDR1 is MNHNS, CDR2 SASEGT. The CDR3 protein is CASSQGSLAGQPQHF. CDR3 coding DNA: TGTGCCAGCAGTCAAGGGTCACTGGCGGGTCAGCCCCAGCATTTT.

The genes are TRBV5-8 and TRBJ2-6; D unclear. This CDR3 comprises 16 residues. Between the trimmed V and J ends, which lost 5 bases and 2 bases, there was a span of 14 bases. Germline V gives CDR1 SGHTS, CDR2 YDEGEE. This CDR3 reads CASRPLTSPGANVLTF. The CDR3 DNA follows: TGTGCCAGCAGACCTTTAACATCTCCTGGGGCCAACGTCCTGACTTTC.

The chain recombines TRBV5-1 with TRBJ2-3, with D unclear. In germline, CDR1 is SGHRS, CDR2 YFSETQ. Deletions cut 4 bases from V and 15 bases from J, with 15 bases between. The CDR3 is 11 amino acids. The CDR3 spells CASSNTIEEYF. CDR3 coding DNA: TGCGCCAGCAGCAACACCATAGAGGAATATTTT.

V usage is TRBV10-3 and J usage is TRBJ2-3; D uncertain. Trimming removed 4 bases at V and 6 bases at J, with 14 bases between. Germline V gene sequence: CDR1 ENHRY, CDR2 SYGVKD. This CDR3 has 14 amino acids. CDR3 protein: CAISGPTPQDTQYF. The DNA of the CDR3 is TGTGCCATCAGTGGGCCGACTCCCCAGGATACGCAGTATTTT.

J is TRBJ2-2 and V is TRBV11-2; D is uncertain. Germline values: CDR1 SGHAT, CDR2 FQNNGV. V was shortened by 5 bases and J by 8 bases, with 15 bases between the two germline ends. The CDR3 has 14 amino acids. The CDR3 nucleotides read TGTGCCAGCAGCACACCAAGGGTTGGGGGGGAGCTGTTTTTT. Its protein product is CASSTPRVGGELFF.

V usage is TRBV7-8 and J usage is TRBJ2-1, with D possibly called TRBD1 or TRBD2 (5 bases each). Trimming took off 1 base at V and 4 bases at J, with 20 bases between the two ends. In germline, CDR1 is SGHVS, CDR2 FQNEAQ. The CDR3 totals 18 residues. The CDR3 protein is CASSLGGALTRGYNEQFF. The CDR3 DNA follows: TGTGCCAGCAGCTTAGGAGGGGCCCTAACCAGAGGTTACAATGAGCAGTTCTTC.

The table lists this clone with a count of one. The chain carries TRBV7-9 and TRBJ2-1; tentative D call: TRBD2 (6 bases). Germline CDR1 and CDR2: SEHNR and FQNEAQ (reference sequence). CDR3 size: 11 residues. V was cut by 4 bases and J by 9 bases, with 7 bases left in between. The CDR3 region is CASSSGVEQFF. The CDR3 nucleotides are TGTGCCAGCAGCTCGGGGGTTGAGCAGTTCTTC.

The CDR3 DNA sequence: TGTGCCAGCAGGGAAAAGACAGGGGATGGCTATGGCTACACCTTC. Translation gives CASREKTGDGYGYTF. The chain employs TRBV2 and TRBJ1-2; the match to TRBD1 covers 8 bases. The CDR3 has 15 amino acids. Trimming removed 6 bases from V and 4 bases from J; junction bases left unmatched: 10. Per germline, CDR1 SNHLY and CDR2 FYNNEI.

J is TRBJ1-4 and V is TRBV27, with 7 bases that match TRBD1. The trim removed 5 bases at V and 11 bases at J, leaving 5 bases unmatched. The CDR3 is made up of 12 amino acids. Germline values: CDR1 MNHEY, CDR2 SMNVEV (reference sequence). CDR3 sequence (DNA): TGTGCCAGCAGTCGACAGGGTAGTAAACTGTTTTTT. The encoded protein is CASSRQGSKLFF.

The chain is built from TRBV5-1 and TRBJ2-5, with 12 bases lining up with TRBD2. This CDR3 region has 14 residues. CDR1 SGHRS and CDR2 YFSETQ come from the germline V gene. The V segment lost 3 bases and the J segment 5 bases; nucleotides outside the gene matches: 2. CDR3 bases: TGCGCCAGCAGCTCTGGGACTAGCGGGGAGACCCAGTACTTC. It codes for CASSSGTSGETQYF.

The genes are TRBV27 and TRBJ1-1; D is uncertain. There are 14 residues in the CDR3. V was cut by 8 bases and J by 5 bases, with 18 bases left in between. Germline lookup yields CDR1 MNHEY and CDR2 SMNVEV (reference sequence). As DNA, the CDR3 is TGTGCCAGCCGGCCGGAGAAAATGGGGACTGAAGCTTTCTTT. This sequence encodes CASRPEKMGTEAFF.

The chain carries TRBV28 and TRBJ1-3; D possibly corresponds to TRBD1 (5 bases). The CDR3 totals 14 residues. The germline gives CDR1 MDHEN, CDR2 SYDVKM. V lost 7 bases and J 0 bases, leaving 10 bases between the germline ends. The CDR3 bases are TGTGCCAGCACAGACAGACGCTCTGGAAACACCATATATTTT. Translated: CASTDRRSGNTIYF.

To note about this clone: Additional DNA sequences in this sample encode the identical CDR3. The rearrangement joins TRBV28 to TRBJ2-6, with D tentatively TRBD2 (7 bases). Trimming left V 2 bases short and J 3 bases short, with 11 bases between. There are 16 residues in the CDR3. CDR1 and CDR2 from the germline V gene are MDHEN and SYDVKM. The CDR3 loop reads CASSLGGAGGANVLTF. CDR3 sequence (DNA): TGTGCCAGCAGTTTAGGGGGGGCCGGTGGGGCCAACGTCCTGACTTTC.

In its sample, this clone was seen once. The gene calls are TRBV5-1 and TRBJ2-3; 9 bases line up with TRBD1. The germline V gene has CDR1 SGHRS and CDR2 YFSETQ. This CDR3 has 16 residues. V dropped 0 bases and J dropped 3; count of bases not matched to a gene: 5. CDR3 DNA sequence: TGCGCCAGCAGCTTGGCCGCTGGACAGGGGACAGATACGCAGTATTTT. The encoded protein is CASSLAAGQGTDTQYF.

This clone was counted a single time. The chain is built from TRBV15 and TRBJ1-6; 7 bases map to TRBD1. This CDR3 region has 16 residues. V trimming: 0 bases; J trimming: 10 bases; junction bases outside the gene matches: 9. Germline lookup yields CDR1 LNHNV and CDR2 YYDKDF (reference sequence). CDR3 protein: CATSREIGTEESPLHF. DNA for the CDR3: TGTGCCACCAGCAGAGAAATTGGGACAGAAGAATCACCCCTCCACTTT.

V usage is TRBV7-9 and J usage is TRBJ2-2, with 11 positions matching TRBD2. The ends lost 4 bases at V and 3 bases at J; junction bases unmatched: 13. Per the germline V gene, CDR1 is SEHNR and CDR2 is FQNEAQ (reference sequence). The CDR3 extends over 19 amino acids. The CDR3 sequence is CASSYLSSYSGRDTGELFF. CDR3 in DNA: TGTGCCAGCAGCTACTTATCGAGTTATAGCGGGAGGGACACCGGGGAGCTGTTTTTT.

The chain links TRBV19 to TRBJ2-7, with 7 bases that match TRBD2. V lost 6 bases, J lost 7 bases, and 9 bases stayed unmatched. The germline V gene has CDR1 LNHDA and CDR2 SQIVND (reference sequence). This CDR3 has 13 amino acids. The CDR3 region has the DNA TGTGCCAGTAGCGGACTAGGGTCTGGGGAGCAGTACTTC. Its protein product is CASSGLGSGEQYF.

This chain connects TRBV5-1 to TRBJ2-2, with 10 bases identical to TRBD2. Looked up from germline, CDR1 is SGHRS and CDR2 is YFSETQ. V trimming: 2 bases; J trimming: 0 bases; junction bases outside the gene matches: 10. The CDR3 has 19 amino acids. DNA for the CDR3: TGCGCCAGCAGCTTCAGTTCACTAGCGGGGAGACCGAACACCGGGGAGCTGTTTTTT. As protein: CASSFSSLAGRPNTGELFF.

The J gene is TRBJ2-1, the V gene TRBV5-1; 9 bases fit TRBD2. Germline CDR1 and CDR2: SGHRS and YFSETQ. The CDR3 has 16 residues. V gave up 3 bases and J gave up 4 bases; unmatched junction bases: 8. Here the CDR3 reads CASSSLAGEIYNEQFF. CDR3 DNA: TGCGCCAGCAGCTCGTTAGCGGGAGAGATTTACAATGAGCAGTTCTTC.

DNA for the CDR3: TGTGCCAGCAGTTTATCAGCCGGGACAGGGGGAGAGACCCAGTACTTC. This translates into CASSLSAGTGGETQYF. The chain uses TRBV27 and TRBJ2-5; 11 nucleotides agree with TRBD1. This CDR3 is built from 16 residues. Looked up from germline, CDR1 is MNHEY and CDR2 is SMNVEV (reference sequence). With V trimmed by 0 bases and J by 4 bases, 4 bases remained unmatched.

The chain joins TRBV5-1 to TRBJ1-3; 7 bases align to TRBD1. V gave up 0 bases and J gave up 0 bases; unmatched junction bases: 0. The CDR3 has 15 residues. Germline CDR1 reads SGHRS; CDR2 reads YFSETQ. CDR3 sequence (DNA): TGCGCCAGCAGCTTGGGGACAGGCTCTGGAAACACCATATATTTT. Amino acid sequence: CASSLGTGSGNTIYF.

The chain is built from TRBV4-1 and TRBJ1-3; D possibly corresponds to TRBD1 (5 bases). CDR1 and CDR2 from the germline V gene are MGHRA and YSYEKL. V was cut by 3 bases and J by 1 base, with 16 bases left in between. The CDR3 is 17 residues long. The CDR3 DNA reads TGCGCCAGCAGCCACCCCTGGGCCCCAGGGTCTGGAAACACCATATATTTT. Protein product: CASSHPWAPGSGNTIYF.

V and J are TRBV7-2 and TRBJ2-5; perhaps D is TRBD1 or TRBD2 (6 bases each). The CDR3 length is 15 residues. Trimming pared 5 bases from V and 2 bases from J, leaving 15 bases between. The germline V gene encodes CDR1 SGHTA and CDR2 FQGNSA. In DNA, the CDR3 is TGTGCCAGCAGCCCCGTGGGGGGCCGACAAGAGACCCAGTACTTC. This encodes CASSPVGGRQETQYF.

This chain joins TRBV28 and TRBJ1-6; D remains unclear. The germline CDR1 and CDR2 sequences are MDHEN and SYDVKM. The V end lost 1 base, the J end lost 9 bases, and 19 bases lay between the germline ends. This CDR3 spans 17 amino acids. The CDR3: CASSLFQGGRRISPLHF. CDR3 coding DNA: TGTGCCAGCAGTTTATTTCAAGGAGGTCGTCGAATTTCACCCCTCCACTTT.

This clone was detected once. The chain recombines TRBV6-1 with TRBJ2-2, with TRBD2 matching over 15 bases. CDR3 length equals 15 residues. V was clipped by 8 bases and J by 5 bases; unmatched bases: 3. In germline, CDR1 is MNHNS, CDR2 SASEGT. The CDR3 nucleotides are TGTGCCAGCGGACTAGCGGGGGGGTTTACCGGGGAGCTGTTTTTT. It specifies CASGLAGGFTGELFF.

The chain uses TRBV28 and TRBJ1-1; D not certain. Germline assignment: CDR1 MDHEN and CDR2 SYDVKM. The CDR3 is 11 amino acids. The ends were cut back, 11 bases at V and 2 bases at J, with 9 bases in the middle. CDR3 residues: CASGPNTEAFF. In nucleotides, the CDR3 is TGTGCCTCCGGGCCTAACACTGAAGCTTTCTTT.

The chain uses TRBV6-4 and TRBJ2-2; D might be TRBD1 (5 bases). The V gene's germline CDR1 is MRHNA and CDR2 SNTAGT. This CDR3 is 14 amino acids long. V lost 6 bases to trimming and J lost 0 bases, with 8 bases between them. CDR3 protein: CASRPGTNTGELFF. The CDR3 coding sequence is TGTGCCAGCAGACCAGGGACGAACACCGGGGAGCTGTTTTTT.

Regarding this clone: At one of its ends the junction is not consistent with the germline gene, which may arise from a read error. The same CDR3 arises from other DNA sequences in this sample as well. The rearrangement links TRBV5-1 to TRBJ2-7, with 10 bases aligning to TRBD1. This CDR3 has 14 amino acids. Looked up from germline, CDR1 is SGHRS and CDR2 is YFSETQ. CDR3 sequence (DNA): TGTGCCAGCAGCTGGGACAGGGGAACCTACGAGCAGTACTTC. Translating gives CASSWDRGTYEQYF.

This clone was seen once. V is TRBV28 and J is TRBJ2-7, with 8 bases matching TRBD1. V gave up 6 bases and J gave up 2 bases; unmatched junction bases: 12. CDR1 MDHEN and CDR2 SYDVKM come from the germline V gene. The CDR3 contains 16 residues. CDR3 DNA: TGTGCCAGCAGAAATTACGTAGGGGACAGGCCCTACGAGCAGTACTTC. Translating it yields CASRNYVGDRPYEQYF. The full variable domain, with the rest looked up from reference TRBV28 and TRBJ2-7, is DVKVTQSSRYLVKRTGEKVFLECVQDMDHENMFWYRQDPGLGLRLIYFSYDVKMKEKGDIPEGYSVSREKKERFSLILESASTNQTSMYLCASRNYVGDRPYEQYFGPGTRLTVT.

V gene TRBV29-1 combines with J gene TRBJ2-1, with 10 bases that match TRBD1. The CDR3 is 13 residues long. The V and J ends lost 7 bases and 6 bases, in that order; junction bases with no gene match: 6. The germline gives CDR1 SQVTM, CDR2 ANQGSEA. CDR3 nucleotides: TGCAGCGGAGGACAGGGGGAAGTCAATGAGCAGTTCTTC. Translation: CSGGQGEVNEQFF.

The J gene is TRBJ2-7, the V gene TRBV6-1; 7 bases match TRBD1. The ends lost 6 bases at V and 3 bases at J; junction bases unmatched: 11. Germline CDR1 is MNHNS and CDR2 is SASEGT. CDR3 length: 15 residues. CDR3 protein: CASRERPGQSYEQYF. The CDR3 region has the DNA TGTGCCAGCAGGGAACGTCCGGGACAGAGCTACGAGCAGTACTTC.